This entry describes one T cell receptor beta chain. Its antigen remains unknown. Sampling times: baseline, cycle 4 day 1, cycle 7 day 1. This sample stems from a study of OX40 agonist ivuxolimab in advanced cancers. Whole-study results and caveats: Among the lowest levels of clonal expansion were found in partial responders at 0.1-3.0 mg/kg.

The V gene's germline CDR1 is SGHTS and CDR2 YDEGEE. CDR3 size: 16 residues. Germline trimming cut 1 base from V and 1 base from J; bases unmatched to any gene: 6. The method was immunoSEQ multiplex PCR; TCRdb's version includes in-frame clones alone and lacks a portion of them. The sample consists of 94,000 or so clones, roughly 80% of them appearing once. The rearrangement joins TRBV5-8 to TRBJ2-3, with 7 bases lining up with TRBD1. The TCR was taken from an adult with an advanced solid tumor such as melanoma, head and neck, liver or kidney cancer. The sample was CD4+ or CD8+ T cells sorted from blood, taken in a trial of the OX40 agonist ivuxolimab. The CDR3 bases are TGTGCCAGCAGCTTGTCAGGGGGAAGAGGCACAGATACGCAGTATTTT. This gives the protein CASSLSGGRGTDTQYF.